The next 29 T cell receptor beta chains were all read from a single sample in a study of technical replicates of blood from several donors. This table comes from immunoSEQ multiplex PCR, and its TCRdb copy is limited to in-frame clones, with some not included. The table records under 100,000 clones, roughly 94% of them present only once. Sequencing used T cells isolated from PBMCs. The receptors derive from a human donor in good health.

J is TRBJ1-2 and V is TRBV11-3; D call uncertain. V dropped 1 base and J dropped 0 bases, with 24 bases sitting between them. Germline CDR1 is SGHNT and CDR2 is YENEEA. This CDR3 is 20 amino acids long. The CDR3 nucleotides read TGTGCCAGCAGCTTAGCGGGGAGGTCCGTGGCTGGGCCAGCTAACTATGGCTACACCTTC. Its translation is CASSLAGRSVAGPANYGYTF.

This clone has only a few counts. The chain's CDR3 is CASSVEPGGSGSQMNTEAFF. DNA of the CDR3: TGTGCCAGCAGCGTAGAACCGGGAGGCTCAGGGTCTCAGATGAACACTGAAGCTTTCTTT. The chain has TRBV9 and TRBJ1-1; a weak D match, TRBD1 (5 bases). This CDR3 is built from 20 residues. The germline V gene has CDR1 SGDLS and CDR2 YYNGEE. Trimming pared 0 bases from V and 0 bases from J, leaving 24 bases between.

J is TRBJ2-7 and V is TRBV15; TRBD1 matches 9 bases. The germline V gene encodes CDR1 LNHNV and CDR2 YYDKDF (reference sequence). V lost 5 bases to trimming and J lost 4 bases; unmatched junction nucleotides: 6. This CDR3 is 14 amino acids long. CDR3 nucleotides: TGTGCCACCAGCCCCGGGACAGGGTTATACGAGCAGTACTTC. It codes for CATSPGTGLYEQYF.

In nucleotides, the CDR3 is TGCGCCAGCAGCCTTCCCCGCCAGGGGAGCAAAAACATTCAGTACTTC. This gives the protein CASSLPRQGSKNIQYF. The V call is TRBV4-1, the J call TRBJ2-4, with D possibly matching TRBD1 (6 bases). This CDR3 region has 16 residues. V lost 4 bases to trimming and J lost 3 bases, with 16 bases between them. The V gene's germline CDR1 is MGHRA and CDR2 YSYEKL.

The chain links TRBV7-6 to TRBJ2-3; TRBD2 agrees at 13 bases. The V segment lost 1 base and the J segment 0 bases; nucleotides outside the gene matches: 1. This CDR3 is built from 17 residues. Germline values: CDR1 SGHVS, CDR2 FNYEAQ. CDR3 sequence: CASSLGTSGRSTDTQYF. DNA of the CDR3: TGTGCCAGCAGCTTAGGGACTAGCGGGAGAAGCACAGATACGCAGTATTTT.

Comment on this clone: Other DNA sequences in the same sample also yield this CDR3. The chain recombines TRBV7-9 with TRBJ1-1, with a possible D match to TRBD1 (5 bases). V dropped 1 base and J dropped 1 base, with 7 bases sitting between them. Looked up from germline, CDR1 is SEHNR and CDR2 is FQNEAQ (reference sequence). The length of the CDR3 is 14 residues. The CDR3 protein is CASSLVGGNTEAFF. The CDR3 bases are TGTGCCAGCAGCTTAGTGGGGGGGAACACTGAAGCTTTCTTT.

The chain has TRBV5-1 and TRBJ2-7; 8 bases match TRBD2. The trim removed 0 bases at V and 1 base at J, leaving 6 bases unmatched. The CDR3 is made up of 16 amino acids. Germline values: CDR1 SGHRS, CDR2 YFSETQ. As DNA, the CDR3 is TGCGCCAGCAGCTTGGTGGAGCGGGGGCCTTCCTACGAGCAGTACTTC. As protein: CASSLVERGPSYEQYF.

The chain uses TRBV20-1 and TRBJ1-5; no definite D call. The CDR3 consists of 11 residues. The germline V gene encodes CDR1 DFQATT and CDR2 SNEGSKA (reference sequence). V gave up 2 bases and J gave up 6 bases, with 5 bases separating them. In nucleotides, the CDR3 is TGCAGTGCTAGATCGGGTCAGCCCCAGCATTTT. It encodes CSARSGQPQHF.

The CDR3 region has the DNA TGTGCCTGGAGGATCGAACCCGGGACAGGATTGAACACTGAAGCTTTCTTT. Translating it yields CAWRIEPGTGLNTEAFF. This sequence joins TRBV30 and TRBJ1-1; 8 bases fit TRBD1. Trimming removed 3 bases from V and 0 bases from J; junction bases left unmatched: 12. This CDR3 spans 17 amino acids. Germline V lookup: CDR1 GTSNPN, CDR2 SVGIG (reference sequence).

The V call is TRBV2, the J call TRBJ1-2; D perhaps matches TRBD1 (5 bases). The CDR3 sequence is 14 residues long. From germline, CDR1 is SNHLY and CDR2 FYNNEI. V lost 7 bases and J 6 bases, leaving 18 bases between the germline ends. This CDR3 reads CASMPGTLLHGYTF. CDR3 nucleotides: TGTGCCAGCATGCCAGGGACTCTATTACATGGCTACACCTTC.

The chain uses TRBV7-3 and TRBJ2-7; tentatively, D is TRBD2 (5 bases). The CDR3 runs to 13 residues. Germline V gene lookup returns CDR1 SGHTA and CDR2 FQGTGA. V lost 2 bases and J lost 4, with 9 bases in between. The CDR3 loop reads CASSLLAGYEQYF. CDR3 in DNA: TGTGCCAGCAGCTTACTAGCAGGTTACGAGCAGTACTTC.

The rearrangement links TRBV30 to TRBJ1-5; TRBD1 is a possible D gene (5 bases). With 2 bases removed from V and 5 bases from J, the gap between germline ends came to 13 bases. CDR1 is GTSNPN and CDR2 is SVGIG in the germline V gene (reference sequence). This CDR3 contains 14 residues. The CDR3 is CAWSKSQGYQPQHF. The CDR3 DNA sequence: TGTGCCTGGAGTAAATCCCAGGGCTATCAGCCCCAGCATTTT.

This chain uses TRBV28 with TRBJ1-5, with 9 bases matching TRBD1. Germline V CDR1 and CDR2: MDHEN, SYDVKM. This CDR3 region has 15 residues. V dropped 6 bases and J dropped 5; count of bases not matched to a gene: 8. The CDR3 DNA follows: TGTGCCAGCAGCCCAACAGGGGGCCGGGATCAGCCCCAGCATTTT. It codes for CASSPTGGRDQPQHF.

As concerns this clone: Other DNA sequences from this sample encode an identical CDR3 as well. CDR3 amino acids: CASSPGTATDTQYF. The CDR3 DNA reads as TGCGCCAGCAGCCCCGGGACAGCCACAGATACGCAGTATTTT. This chain uses TRBV5-1 with TRBJ2-3; 7 bases fit TRBD1. The length of the CDR3 is 14 residues. J gave up 2 bases and V 4 bases, and 4 bases lay outside the gene matches. Germline CDR1 SGHRS, CDR2 YFSETQ. The variable domain in full, completed from reference TRBV5-1 and TRBJ2-3, reads KAGVTQTPRYLIKTRGQQVTLSCSPISGHRSVSWYQQTPGQGLQFLFEYFSETQRNKGNFPGRFSGRQFSNSRSEMNVSTLELGDSALYLCASSPGTATDTQYFGPGTRLTVL.

The chain recombines TRBV11-1 with TRBJ1-1, with D hard to call. V lost 5 bases and J lost 0, with 13 bases in between. The CDR3 covers 15 residues. CDR1 is SGHAT and CDR2 is FQDESV in the germline V gene (reference sequence). The CDR3 reads CASSTEEDMNTEAFF. The CDR3 DNA follows: TGTGCCAGCAGCACCGAGGAGGATATGAACACTGAAGCTTTCTTT.

To note about this clone: An end of the junction differs from the germline gene, which may be a read error. The V gene is TRBV5-1, the J gene TRBJ1-1, with D tentatively TRBD1 (6 bases). CDR3 size: 15 residues. Per the germline V gene, CDR1 is SGHRS and CDR2 is YFSETQ. In nucleotides, the CDR3 is TGCGCCAGCAGCTTGGTCGGGGGGGGCTACACTGAATCAATCTTT. This encodes CASSLVGGGYTESIF.

This clone was detected once. The chain links TRBV2 to TRBJ2-2, with TRBD2 matching over 11 bases. The CDR3 runs to 17 residues. Per germline, CDR1 SNHLY and CDR2 FYNNEI. Unmatched junction bases numbered 5, after V lost 5 bases and J lost 0 bases. CDR3 amino acids: CASSPSSGRPNTGELFF. The CDR3 region has the DNA TGTGCCAGCAGTCCTTCTAGCGGGAGGCCGAACACCGGGGAGCTGTTTTTT.

The rearrangement links TRBV5-1 to TRBJ2-7, with D possibly matching TRBD2 (6 bases). V dropped 4 bases and J dropped 3 bases, with 20 bases sitting between them. Per germline, CDR1 SGHRS and CDR2 YFSETQ. CDR3 length: 16 amino acids. In nucleotides, the CDR3 is TGCGCCAGCAGCCCCGGGGGTCTCCAGGGAGTCTACGAGCAGTACTTC. Encoded protein: CASSPGGLQGVYEQYF.

The chain uses TRBV5-1 and TRBJ2-5; 9 bases agree with TRBD2. This CDR3 has 16 residues. With V trimmed by 0 bases and J by 5 bases, 8 bases remained unmatched. Germline V gives CDR1 SGHRS, CDR2 YFSETQ. CDR3 sequence: CASSLVSGLAEETQYF. The DNA for the CDR3 is TGCGCCAGCAGCTTGGTCTCGGGACTAGCAGAGGAGACCCAGTACTTC.

The chain employs TRBV5-1 and TRBJ1-2; 7 bases map to TRBD1. Germline CDR1 is SGHRS and CDR2 is YFSETQ. Trimming removed 0 bases from V and 3 bases from J; junction bases left unmatched: 5. The CDR3 covers 15 residues. CDR3 protein: CASSLARQGDYGYTF. As DNA, the CDR3 is TGCGCCAGCAGCTTGGCCAGACAGGGTGACTATGGCTACACCTTC.

V is TRBV7-2 and J is TRBJ2-1; D gene unclear. The ends were cut back, 1 base at V and 9 bases at J, with 10 bases in the middle. This CDR3 is built from 13 residues. CDR1 is SGHTA, CDR2 FQGNSA, per germline. CDR3 region: CASSLGYEREQFF. In DNA form, the CDR3 reads TGTGCCAGCAGCTTAGGTTATGAGCGTGAGCAGTTCTTC.

V and J are TRBV5-1 and TRBJ2-5, with a weak D call TRBD1 (6 bases). V lost 5 bases and J lost 2, with 13 bases in between. This CDR3 region has 14 residues. Germline V gives CDR1 SGHRS, CDR2 YFSETQ. The DNA for the CDR3 is TGCGCCAGCAGGATGGACAGTACTCAAGAGACCCAGTACTTC. Encoded protein: CASRMDSTQETQYF.

This clone was observed once. The chain recombines TRBV19 with TRBJ1-5; D is uncertain. Germline V CDR1 and CDR2: LNHDA, SQIVND (reference sequence). The CDR3 loop spans 17 amino acids. The CDR3 spells CATTPQAWFYSNQPQHF. Written as DNA, the CDR3 is TGTGCAACCACCCCCCAGGCGTGGTTTTATAGCAATCAGCCCCAGCATTTT.

J is TRBJ2-5 and V is TRBV7-2, with 7 bases fitting TRBD2. CDR3 size: 17 residues. V shed 4 bases, J shed 1 base, and the junction held 12 bases outside the gene matches. Germline CDR1 reads SGHTA; CDR2 reads FQGNSA. The CDR3 sequence: CASSYGGGISLQETQYF. The CDR3 coding sequence is TGTGCCAGCAGCTATGGGGGAGGGATCTCCCTCCAAGAGACCCAGTACTTC.

This clone is a singleton in its sample. The V gene is TRBV5-1, the J gene TRBJ2-1, with a weak D call TRBD1 (6 bases). Deletions cut 0 bases from V and 10 bases from J, with 11 bases between. CDR3 length: 13 amino acids. Germline values: CDR1 SGHRS, CDR2 YFSETQ. This CDR3 reads CASSLVVGQEQFF. Here the CDR3 DNA reads TGCGCCAGCAGCTTGGTCGTAGGACAGGAGCAGTTCTTC.

V is TRBV15 and J is TRBJ1-1; D call uncertain. V was cut by 7 bases and J by 1 base, with 13 bases left in between. The CDR3 consists of 14 residues. Germline-derived CDR1 and CDR2 are LNHNV and YYDKDF (reference sequence). The CDR3 sequence is CATKGGQTNTEAFF. The CDR3 DNA reads as TGTGCCACCAAAGGCGGGCAGACGAACACTGAAGCTTTCTTT.

V usage is TRBV4-1 and J usage is TRBJ1-2, with 10 bases identical to TRBD1. The CDR3 runs to 15 residues. V was pared by 6 bases and J by 8 bases, with 12 bases of the junction left unmatched. CDR1 MGHRA and CDR2 YSYEKL come from the germline V gene. CDR3 sequence: CASRWPGTGDGGYTF. The CDR3 DNA follows: TGCGCCAGCAGGTGGCCCGGGACAGGGGATGGAGGCTACACCTTC.

The V call is TRBV5-8, the J call TRBJ1-2; 7 bases map to TRBD1. The germline CDR1 and CDR2 sequences are SGHTS and YDEGEE. CDR3 size: 17 residues. The V gene end was trimmed by 3 bases and the J gene end by 0 bases; junction bases not matched to a gene: 11. The DNA for the CDR3 is TGTGCCAGCAGCTCCCTCAGGGGGACGCAAGCTAACTATGGCTACACCTTC. Protein: CASSSLRGTQANYGYTF.

The V gene is TRBV5-5, the J gene TRBJ2-5, with D tentatively TRBD2 (5 bases). Germline V gene lookup returns CDR1 SGHKS and CDR2 YYEKEE (reference sequence). The V gene lost 0 bases and the J gene lost 5 bases, with 8 bases spanning the gap. The CDR3 sequence is 13 residues long. For the CDR3, the DNA is TGTGCCAGCAGCTTGGTCGGAGGCGAGACCCAGTACTTC. Its translation: CASSLVGGETQYF.